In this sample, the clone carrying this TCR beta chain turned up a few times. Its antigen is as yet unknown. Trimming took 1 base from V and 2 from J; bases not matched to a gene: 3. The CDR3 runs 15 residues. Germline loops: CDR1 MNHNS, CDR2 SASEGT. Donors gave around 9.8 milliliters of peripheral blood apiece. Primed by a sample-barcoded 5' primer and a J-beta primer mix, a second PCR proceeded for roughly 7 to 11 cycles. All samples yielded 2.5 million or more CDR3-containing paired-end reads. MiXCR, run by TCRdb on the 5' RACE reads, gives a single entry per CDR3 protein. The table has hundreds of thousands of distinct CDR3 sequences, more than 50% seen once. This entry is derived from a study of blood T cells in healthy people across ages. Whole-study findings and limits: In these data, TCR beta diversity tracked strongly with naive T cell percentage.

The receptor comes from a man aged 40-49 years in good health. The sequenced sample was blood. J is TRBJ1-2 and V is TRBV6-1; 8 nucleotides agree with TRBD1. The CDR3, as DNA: TGTGCCAGCAGTGAAGGGACAGGGCGGAACTATGGCTACACCTTC. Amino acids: CASSEGTGRNYGYTF.